The entry below describes one T cell receptor (beta chain). Its specificity is unknown. Unmatched junction bases numbered 3, after V lost 3 bases and J lost 5 bases. The length of the CDR3 is 14 residues. The germline gives CDR1 SGHKS, CDR2 YYEKEE (reference sequence). TCRdb's table, derived via immunoSEQ multiplex PCR, lists solely in-frame clones and lacks some. The sample includes roughly 76,000 clones, just under 85% of them seen just once. These data belong to a study of OX40 agonist ivuxolimab in advanced cancers. Whole-study findings and limits: On average, CD8+ T cells showed a greater number of expanded clones than CD4+.

The V call is TRBV5-5, the J call TRBJ2-7; 12 nucleotides agree with TRBD1. The sequence was collected from an adult with an advanced solid tumor such as melanoma, head and neck, liver or kidney cancer. The material was CD4+ or CD8+ T cells sorted from blood, obtained in a trial of the OX40 agonist ivuxolimab. Here the CDR3 reads CASSSGQGADEQYF. The CDR3 nucleotides read TGTGCCAGCAGCTCGGGACAGGGGGCCGACGAGCAGTACTTC.